This T cell receptor beta chain was retrieved from a study of a mutant IDH1 vaccine in newly diagnosed glioma (dated by TCRdb to 2020 to 2023). About the study as a whole: Vaccination began 4-6 weeks after radiotherapy alone, or alongside temozolomide cycles in the chemotherapy-containing groups. Longitudinal TCRB deep sequencing was performed for roughly 27 treated patients wherever samples were available for exploratory analyses. Of the 32 treated patients, about 60% were male and approximately 40% were female, and the mean age was approximately 39 years. Visit V12 was the week-35 safety follow-up and visit V13 was the week-47 end of study. Before enrollment, most patients had been given radiochemotherapy with temozolomide as standard therapy, while the rest had received either radiotherapy alone or temozolomide alone. Peripheral blood samples were drawn at six visits, namely V03 (baseline), V05, V07, V10, V12 and V13. What the study reported, not specific to this receptor: The authors noted that analyses of patient blood samples could not be reproduced because of sample limitations. Immune responses induced by the vaccine were seen in 90% to 95% of patients across multiple MHC alleles. Selection of PBMC samples for TCRB deep sequencing was based on availability. Changes in the top peripheral T cell clonotypes picked up by TCRB sequencing did not appear to be linked to pseudoprogression.

This clone was recorded only once. No cognate antigen has been identified for it. Base qualities are not provided; no much larger clone lies one nucleotide away. The CDR3 contains 17 residues, cysteine and phenylalanine counted. Just CDR3 DNA is preserved here, 51 bases in frame from base 1. The junction shows trimming of 2 bases on V and 3 bases on J, and the gene matches do not reach 7 bases of it. The germline V gene gives CDR1 as LGHNA and CDR2 as YSLEER. The library was built by means of the immunoSEQ multiplex PCR assay. The hsTCRB Kit was used according to the manufacturer's protocol to amplify rearranged TCR beta chain sequences. Sequencing of TCRB libraries was carried out on an Illumina MiSeq. The authors' pipeline ran thus. The proprietary platform of the kit vendor was used for demultiplexing, trimming and gene mapping. Not all clones reach the TCRdb copy of this immuneACCESS table, which keeps in-frame sequences only. Checked studies attribute under half of the gap to unresolved V genes and leave the rest unexplained. The V and J calls and clone size are taken from that table; D and trimming were inferred from the DNA. In this sample the table shows tens of thousands of clones, around 75% of which occur a single time. Jointly, the top ten make up roughly 5.4% of the sample.

Sample time point, as interpreted from the label and publication: week 47, end of study. Each vaccine dose, consisting of 300 ug of a 20-mer mutant IDH1 peptide in Montanide, was administered subcutaneously with topical imiquimod. Patients received eight vaccinations in weeks 1, 3, 5, 7, 11, 15, 19 and 23, corresponding to visits V03 through V10. All donors had newly diagnosed IDH1-mutant astrocytomas of WHO grade 3 or 4 that showed loss of nuclear ATRX. The samples were drawn from NOA16, a multicentre, single-arm, open-label phase I trial in Germany that tested a mutant IDH1 peptide vaccine in humans for the first time. Genomic DNA for TCRB sequencing was isolated from EDTA blood with the DNeasy Blood and Tissue Kit.

This clonotype originated in a man over 45 with glioma. Specimen: PBMCs, collected from a glioma patient whose treatment included an IDH1 peptide vaccine. In this chain, TRBV4-3 is recombined with TRBJ2-5, with 12 central nucleotides matching TRBD2. The bases are TGCGCCAGCAGCCAACTCCACTCTAGCGGGGGGGAAGAGACCCAGTACTTC. It specifies CASSQLHSSGGEETQYF.